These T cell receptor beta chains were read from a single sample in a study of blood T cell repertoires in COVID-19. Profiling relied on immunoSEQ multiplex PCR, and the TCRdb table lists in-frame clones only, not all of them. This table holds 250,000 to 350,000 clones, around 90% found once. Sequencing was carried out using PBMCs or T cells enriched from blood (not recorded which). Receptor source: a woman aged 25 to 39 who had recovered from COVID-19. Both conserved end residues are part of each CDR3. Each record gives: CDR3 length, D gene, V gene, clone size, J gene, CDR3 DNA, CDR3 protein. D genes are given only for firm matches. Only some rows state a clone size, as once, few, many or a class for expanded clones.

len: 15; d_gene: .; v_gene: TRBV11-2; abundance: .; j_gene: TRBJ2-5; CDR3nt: TGTGCCAGCAGCTTAGTGAGACACCTTGGGGAGACCCAGTACTTC; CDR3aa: CASSLVRHLGETQYF
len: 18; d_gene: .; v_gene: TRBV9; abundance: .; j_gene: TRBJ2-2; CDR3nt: TGTGCCAGCAACACTAACCGACTTCGACAGGCCGGAACCGGGGAGCTGTTTTTT; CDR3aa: CASNTNRLRQAGTGELFF
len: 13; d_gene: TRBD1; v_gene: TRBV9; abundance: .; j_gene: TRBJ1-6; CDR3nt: TGTGCCAGCAGCGTAGGACAGGGGGCGCCCCTCCACTTT; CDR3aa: CASSVGQGAPLHF
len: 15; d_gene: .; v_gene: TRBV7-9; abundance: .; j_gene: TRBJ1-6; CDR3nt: TGTGCCAGCAGCTTAAGCAGGGACTACGATTCACCCCTCCACTTT; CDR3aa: CASSLSRDYDSPLHF
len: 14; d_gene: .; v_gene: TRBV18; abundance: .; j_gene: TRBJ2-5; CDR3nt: TGTGCCAGCTCACCACTCCCGTACCAAGAGACCCAGTACTTC; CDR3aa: CASSPLPYQETQYF
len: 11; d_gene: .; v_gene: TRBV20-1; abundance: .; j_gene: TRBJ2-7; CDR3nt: TGCAGTGCTACCGAGATCTACGAGCAGTACTTC; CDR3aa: CSATEIYEQYF
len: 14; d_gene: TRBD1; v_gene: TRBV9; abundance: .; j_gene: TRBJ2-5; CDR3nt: TGTGCCAGCAGCGTCGGACAGGGTTCGGAGACCCAGTACTTC; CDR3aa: CASSVGQGSETQYF
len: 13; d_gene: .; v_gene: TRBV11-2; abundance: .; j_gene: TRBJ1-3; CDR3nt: TGTGCCAGCCCAGGGGTCACTGGAAACACCATATATTTT; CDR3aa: CASPGVTGNTIYF
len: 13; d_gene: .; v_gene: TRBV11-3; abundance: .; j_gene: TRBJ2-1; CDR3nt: TGTGCCAGCAGCTTAAACAGCCTGAGTGAGCAGTTCTTC; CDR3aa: CASSLNSLSEQFF
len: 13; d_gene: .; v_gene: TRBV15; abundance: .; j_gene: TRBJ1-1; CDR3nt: TGTGCCACCAGCAGAGATATTCGAGGGGAAGCTTTCTTT; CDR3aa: CATSRDIRGEAFF
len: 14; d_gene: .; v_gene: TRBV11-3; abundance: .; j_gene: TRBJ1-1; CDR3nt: TGTGCCAGCAGCTTAGTGCGGGGGAACACTGAAGCTTTCTTT; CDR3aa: CASSLVRGNTEAFF
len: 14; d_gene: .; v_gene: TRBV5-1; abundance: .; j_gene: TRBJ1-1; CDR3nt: TGCGCCAGCAGCTTAGGTGGAGCGAACACTGAAGCTTTCTTT; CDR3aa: CASSLGGANTEAFF
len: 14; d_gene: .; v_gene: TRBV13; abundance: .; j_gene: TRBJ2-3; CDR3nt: TGTGCCAGCAGCGCCGGACTAAACACAGATACGCAGTATTTT; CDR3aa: CASSAGLNTDTQYF
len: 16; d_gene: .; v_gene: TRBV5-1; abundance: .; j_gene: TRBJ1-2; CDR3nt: TGCGCCAGCAGCTTGGGCCGCACGGGGGCTAACTATGGCTACACCTTC; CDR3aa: CASSLGRTGANYGYTF
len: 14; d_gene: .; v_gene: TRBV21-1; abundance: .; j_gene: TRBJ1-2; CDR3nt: TGTGCCAGCAGCAAAGAGGAGACAGGGGGTGGCTACACCTTC; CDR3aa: CASSKEETGGGYTF
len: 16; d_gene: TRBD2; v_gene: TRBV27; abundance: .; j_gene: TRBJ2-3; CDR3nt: TGTGCCAGCTCCAGGGTCTTAGCGGGAGGGCCAGATACGCAGTATTTT; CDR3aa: CASSRVLAGGPDTQYF
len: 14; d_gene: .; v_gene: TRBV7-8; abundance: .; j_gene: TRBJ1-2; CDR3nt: TGTGCCAGCAGCTCAGGCCAGGGTGACTATGGCTACACCTTC; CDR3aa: CASSSGQGDYGYTF
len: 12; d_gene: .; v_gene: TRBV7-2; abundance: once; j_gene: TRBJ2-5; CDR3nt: TGTGCCAGCAGCTGGGGCGGCGAGACCCAGTACTTC; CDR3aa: CASSWGGETQYF
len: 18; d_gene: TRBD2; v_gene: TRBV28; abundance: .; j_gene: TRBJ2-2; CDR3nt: TGTGCCAGCAGCCCGTCAACGGGGGGGGGCGGTGGCACCGGGGAGCTGTTTTTT; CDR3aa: CASSPSTGGGGGTGELFF
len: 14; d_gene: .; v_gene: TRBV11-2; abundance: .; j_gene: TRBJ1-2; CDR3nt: TGTGCCAGCAGCTTGGCAGGGGCACCCTATGGCTACACCTTC; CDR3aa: CASSLAGAPYGYTF
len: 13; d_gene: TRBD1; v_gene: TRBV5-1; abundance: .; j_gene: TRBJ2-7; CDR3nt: TGCGCCAGCAGTCCTACAGGGGCGTACGAGCAGTACTTC; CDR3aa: CASSPTGAYEQYF
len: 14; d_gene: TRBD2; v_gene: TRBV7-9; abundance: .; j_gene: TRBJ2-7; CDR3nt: TGTGCCAGGAAAAGGACTAGCGGGGCCTACGAGCAGTACTTC; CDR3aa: CARKRTSGAYEQYF
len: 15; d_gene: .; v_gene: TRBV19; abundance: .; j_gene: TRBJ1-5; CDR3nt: TGTGCCAGTAGCCCTTCGACAGTAGCTGGGCAGCCCCAGCATTTT; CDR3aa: CASSPSTVAGQPQHF
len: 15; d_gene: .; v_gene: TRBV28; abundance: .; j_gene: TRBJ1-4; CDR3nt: TGTGCCAGCAGTTTATCGGGGGGAACTAATGAAAAACTGTTTTTT; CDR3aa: CASSLSGGTNEKLFF
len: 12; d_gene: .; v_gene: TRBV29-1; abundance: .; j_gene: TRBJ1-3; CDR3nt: TGCAGCGTTGGGGAGACTGGAAACACCATATATTTT; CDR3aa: CSVGETGNTIYF
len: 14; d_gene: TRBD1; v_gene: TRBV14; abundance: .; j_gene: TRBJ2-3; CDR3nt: TGTGCCAGCAGCCAGGGACAGGGCCAAGATACGCAGTATTTT; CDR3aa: CASSQGQGQDTQYF
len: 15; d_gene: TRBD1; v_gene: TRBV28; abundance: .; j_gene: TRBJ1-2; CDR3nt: TGTGCCAGCAGTGTCCGTGACAGGGGTAACTATGGCTACACCTTC; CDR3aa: CASSVRDRGNYGYTF
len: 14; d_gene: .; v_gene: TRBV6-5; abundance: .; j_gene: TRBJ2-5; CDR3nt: TGTGCCAGCAGTTACTCGGGGCTTAGAGAGACCCAGTACTTC; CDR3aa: CASSYSGLRETQYF
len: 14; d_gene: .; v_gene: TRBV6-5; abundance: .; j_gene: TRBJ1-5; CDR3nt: TGTGCCAGCGGAGCCGGAGTTAGCAATCAGCCCCAGCATTTT; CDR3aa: CASGAGVSNQPQHF
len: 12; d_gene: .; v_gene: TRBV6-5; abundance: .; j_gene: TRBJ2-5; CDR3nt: TGTGCCAGCAGTTTTCGGCAAGAGACCCAGTACTTC; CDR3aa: CASSFRQETQYF
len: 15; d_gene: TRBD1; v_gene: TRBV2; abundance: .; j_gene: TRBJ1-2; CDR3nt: TGTGCCAGCAGTGAGGGACAGGGTTTTGGGAGCGGCTACACCTTC; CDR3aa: CASSEGQGFGSGYTF
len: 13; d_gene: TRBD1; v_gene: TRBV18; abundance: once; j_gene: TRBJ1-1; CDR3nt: TGTGCCAGTAGCCAGGGGGTAGGTACTGAAGCTTTCTTT; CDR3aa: CASSQGVGTEAFF
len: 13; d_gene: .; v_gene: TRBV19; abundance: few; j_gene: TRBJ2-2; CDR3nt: TGTGCCAGTAACAGGGATGACACCGGGGAGCTGTTTTTT; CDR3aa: CASNRDDTGELFF
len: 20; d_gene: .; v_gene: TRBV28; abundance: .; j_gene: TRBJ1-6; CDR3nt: TGTGCCAGCAGTTCCCTTACGACAGCTGGGACTAACTCCTATAATTCACCCCTCCACTTT; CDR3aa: CASSSLTTAGTNSYNSPLHF
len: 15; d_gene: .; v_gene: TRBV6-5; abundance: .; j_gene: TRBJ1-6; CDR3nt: TGTGCCAGCAGTTATGGGAGGGCCAGGGACTCACCCCTCCACTTT; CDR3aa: CASSYGRARDSPLHF
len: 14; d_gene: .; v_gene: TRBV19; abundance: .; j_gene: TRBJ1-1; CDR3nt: TGTGCCAGTAGTATCGCGGGGGAAGGCACTGAAGCTTTCTTT; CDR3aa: CASSIAGEGTEAFF
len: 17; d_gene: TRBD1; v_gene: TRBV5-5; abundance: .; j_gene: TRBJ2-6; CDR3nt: TGTGCCAGCAGCACCGGGACAGGGTTCTCTGGGGCCAACGTCCTGACTTTC; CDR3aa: CASSTGTGFSGANVLTF
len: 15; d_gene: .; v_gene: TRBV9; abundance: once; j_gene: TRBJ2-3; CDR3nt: TGTGCCAGCAGCGTAGGTGCTAGGGGGTCAGATACGCAGTATTTT; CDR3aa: CASSVGARGSDTQYF
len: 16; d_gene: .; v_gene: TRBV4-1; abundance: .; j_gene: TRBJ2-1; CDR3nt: TGCGCCAGCAGCCAACTCGACGCCACAGCCTACAATGAGCAGTTCTTC; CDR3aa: CASSQLDATAYNEQFF
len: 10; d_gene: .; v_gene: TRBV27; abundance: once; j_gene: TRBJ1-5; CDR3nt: TGTGCCAGCTCCGGTCAGCCCCAGCATTTT; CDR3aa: CASSGQPQHF
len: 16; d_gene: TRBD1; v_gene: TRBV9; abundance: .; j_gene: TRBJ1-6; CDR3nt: TGTGCCAGCAGCGTAGCCGGACAGGGGACAAATTCACCCCTCCACTTT; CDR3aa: CASSVAGQGTNSPLHF
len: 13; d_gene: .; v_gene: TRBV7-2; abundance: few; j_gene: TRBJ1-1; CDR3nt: TGTGCCAGCAGTCTAAACGGGGGGGTGCAAGCTTTCTTT; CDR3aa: CASSLNGGVQAFF
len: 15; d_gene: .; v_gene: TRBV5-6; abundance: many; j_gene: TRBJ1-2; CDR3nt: TGTGCCAGCAGCTTGGGGGGCGCGGATAACTATGGCTACACCTTC; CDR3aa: CASSLGGADNYGYTF
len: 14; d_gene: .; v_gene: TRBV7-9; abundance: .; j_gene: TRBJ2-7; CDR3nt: TGTGCCAGCAGCCACACTGGAGGGTCTGGGGAGCAGTACTTC; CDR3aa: CASSHTGGSGEQYF
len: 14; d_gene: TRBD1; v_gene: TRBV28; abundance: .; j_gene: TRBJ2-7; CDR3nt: TGTGCCAGCAGGCCTCCGGGACAGTTACGCGAGCAGTACTTC; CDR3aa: CASRPPGQLREQYF
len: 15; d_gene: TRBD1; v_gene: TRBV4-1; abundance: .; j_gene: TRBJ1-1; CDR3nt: TGCGCCAGCAGCCAAGTAAGGACAGGGGGCTCTGAAGCTTTCTTT; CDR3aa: CASSQVRTGGSEAFF
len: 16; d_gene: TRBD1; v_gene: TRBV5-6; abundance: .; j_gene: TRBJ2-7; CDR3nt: TGTGCCAGCAGCCCGAAACCGGGACAGGGGTTATACGAGCAGTACTTC; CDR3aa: CASSPKPGQGLYEQYF
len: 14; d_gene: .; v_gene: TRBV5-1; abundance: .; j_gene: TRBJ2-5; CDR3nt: TGCGCCAGCAGCCCGACGAGGGGGACGGAGACCCAGTACTTC; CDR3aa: CASSPTRGTETQYF
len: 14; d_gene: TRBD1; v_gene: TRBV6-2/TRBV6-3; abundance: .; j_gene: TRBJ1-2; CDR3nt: TGTGCCAGCAGTTCGTTGGACAGGGGTCATGGCTACACCTTC; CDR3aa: CASSSLDRGHGYTF
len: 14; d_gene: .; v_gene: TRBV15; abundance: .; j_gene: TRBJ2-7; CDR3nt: TGTGCCACCAGCAGAGATTTAGAGGACTACGAGCAGTACTTC; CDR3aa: CATSRDLEDYEQYF
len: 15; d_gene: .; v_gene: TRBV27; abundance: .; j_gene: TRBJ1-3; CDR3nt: TGTGCCAGCAGTCCCTGGGGGGGGACTGGAAACACCATATATTTT; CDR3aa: CASSPWGGTGNTIYF
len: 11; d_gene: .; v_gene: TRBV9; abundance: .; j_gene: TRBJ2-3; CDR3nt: TGTGCCAGCAGCGGTAGTCATACGCAGTATTTT; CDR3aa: CASSGSHTQYF
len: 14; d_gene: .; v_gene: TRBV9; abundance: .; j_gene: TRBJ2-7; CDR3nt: TGTGCCAGCAGCGTAGAATCAGGGGCCTACGAGCAGTACTTC; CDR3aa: CASSVESGAYEQYF